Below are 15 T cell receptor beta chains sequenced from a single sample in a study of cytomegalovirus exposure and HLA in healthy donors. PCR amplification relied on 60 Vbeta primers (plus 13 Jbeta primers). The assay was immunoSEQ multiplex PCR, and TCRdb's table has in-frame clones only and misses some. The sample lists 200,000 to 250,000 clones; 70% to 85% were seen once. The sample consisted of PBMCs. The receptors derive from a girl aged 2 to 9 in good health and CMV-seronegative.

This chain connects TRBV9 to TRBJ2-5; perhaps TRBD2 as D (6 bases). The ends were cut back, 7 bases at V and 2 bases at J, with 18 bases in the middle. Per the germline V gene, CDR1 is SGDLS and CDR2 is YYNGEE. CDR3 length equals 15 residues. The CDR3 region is CASDPGGQPQETQYF. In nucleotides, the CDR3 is TGTGCCAGCGACCCCGGAGGGCAGCCACAAGAGACCCAGTACTTC.

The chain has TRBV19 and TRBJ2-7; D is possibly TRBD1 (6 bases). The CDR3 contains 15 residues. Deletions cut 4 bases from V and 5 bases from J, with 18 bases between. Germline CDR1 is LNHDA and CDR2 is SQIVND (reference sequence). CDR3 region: CASSTPQGRGDEQYF. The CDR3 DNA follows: TGTGCCAGTAGTACTCCACAGGGCCGTGGGGACGAGCAGTACTTC.

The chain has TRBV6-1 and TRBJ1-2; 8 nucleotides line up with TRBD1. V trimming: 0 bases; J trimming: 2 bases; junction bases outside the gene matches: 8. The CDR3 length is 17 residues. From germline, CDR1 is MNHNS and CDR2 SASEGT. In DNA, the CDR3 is TGTGCCAGCAGTGAAGCTTCAGCCAGGGGGCTAAACTATGGCTACACCTTC. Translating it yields CASSEASARGLNYGYTF.

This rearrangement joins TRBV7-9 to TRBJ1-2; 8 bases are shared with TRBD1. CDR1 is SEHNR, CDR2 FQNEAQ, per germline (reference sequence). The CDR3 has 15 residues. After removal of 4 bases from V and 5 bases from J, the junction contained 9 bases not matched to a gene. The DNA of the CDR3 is TGTGCCAGCAGCTCAGGACAGGGATTGAGATATGGCTACACCTTC. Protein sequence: CASSSGQGLRYGYTF. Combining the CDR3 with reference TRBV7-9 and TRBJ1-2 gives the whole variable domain DTGVSQNPRHKITKRGQNVTFRCDPISEHNRLYWYRQTLGQGPEFLTYFQNEAQLEKSRLLSDRFSAERPKGSFSTLEIQRTEQGDSAMYLCASSSGQGLRYGYTFGSGTRLTVV.

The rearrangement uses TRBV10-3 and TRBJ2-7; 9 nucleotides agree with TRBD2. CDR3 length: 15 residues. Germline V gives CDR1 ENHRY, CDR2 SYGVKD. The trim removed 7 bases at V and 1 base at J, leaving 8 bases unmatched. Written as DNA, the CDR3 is TGTGCCATCAAGATTAGCGGGAGCGCATCCTACGAGCAGTACTTC. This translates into CAIKISGSASYEQYF.

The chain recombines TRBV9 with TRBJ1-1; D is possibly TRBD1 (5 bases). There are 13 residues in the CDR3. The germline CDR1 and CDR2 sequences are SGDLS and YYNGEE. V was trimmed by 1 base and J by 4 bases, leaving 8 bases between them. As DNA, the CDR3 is TGTGCCAGCAGCGTAACGGGACTCACTGAAGCTTTCTTT. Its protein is CASSVTGLTEAFF.

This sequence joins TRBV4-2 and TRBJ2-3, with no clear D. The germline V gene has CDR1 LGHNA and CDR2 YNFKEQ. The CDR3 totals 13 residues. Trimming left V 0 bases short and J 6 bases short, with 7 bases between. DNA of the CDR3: TGTGCCAGCAGCCAAGATAGCAAGGATACGCAGTATTTT. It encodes CASSQDSKDTQYF.

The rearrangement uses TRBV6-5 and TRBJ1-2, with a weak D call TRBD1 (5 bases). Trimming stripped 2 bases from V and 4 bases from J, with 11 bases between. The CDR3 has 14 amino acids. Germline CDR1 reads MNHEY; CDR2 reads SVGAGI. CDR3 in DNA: TGTGCCAGCAGTTACGACAGACACAGCTATGGCTACACCTTC. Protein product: CASSYDRHSYGYTF.

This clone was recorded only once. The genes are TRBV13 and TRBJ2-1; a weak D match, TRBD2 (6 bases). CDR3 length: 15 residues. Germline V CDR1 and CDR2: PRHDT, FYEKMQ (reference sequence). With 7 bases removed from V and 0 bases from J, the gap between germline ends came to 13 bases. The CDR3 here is CASKSGDFSYNEQFF. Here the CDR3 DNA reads TGTGCCAGCAAATCGGGAGATTTCTCCTACAATGAGCAGTTCTTC.

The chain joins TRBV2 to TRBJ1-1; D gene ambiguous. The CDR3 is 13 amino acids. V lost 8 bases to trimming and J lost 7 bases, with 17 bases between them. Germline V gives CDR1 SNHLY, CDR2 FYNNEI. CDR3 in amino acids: CASFTPATVEAFF. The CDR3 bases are TGTGCCAGCTTCACACCCGCTACAGTTGAAGCTTTCTTT.

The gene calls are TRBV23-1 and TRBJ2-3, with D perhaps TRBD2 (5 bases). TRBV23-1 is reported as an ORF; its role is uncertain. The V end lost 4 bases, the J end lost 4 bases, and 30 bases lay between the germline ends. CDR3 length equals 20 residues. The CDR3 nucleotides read TGCGCCAGCAGTCGGGGTTCGTCCGGACTTCTTATTCTTGGTGCAGATACGCAGTATTTT. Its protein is CASSRGSSGLLILGADTQYF.

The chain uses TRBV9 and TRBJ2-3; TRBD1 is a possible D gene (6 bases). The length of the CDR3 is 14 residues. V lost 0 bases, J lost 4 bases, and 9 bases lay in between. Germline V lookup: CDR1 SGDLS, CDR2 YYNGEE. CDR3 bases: TGTGCCAGCAGCGTAGCGTCAGGGGCAGATACGCAGTATTTT. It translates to CASSVASGADTQYF.

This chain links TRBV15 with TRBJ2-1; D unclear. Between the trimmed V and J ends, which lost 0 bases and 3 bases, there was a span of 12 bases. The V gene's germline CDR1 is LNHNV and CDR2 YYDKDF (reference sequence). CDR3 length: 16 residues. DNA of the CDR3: TGTGCCACCAGCAGAGATCGGAGCAGCCTCTACAATGAGCAGTTCTTC. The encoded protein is CATSRDRSSLYNEQFF.

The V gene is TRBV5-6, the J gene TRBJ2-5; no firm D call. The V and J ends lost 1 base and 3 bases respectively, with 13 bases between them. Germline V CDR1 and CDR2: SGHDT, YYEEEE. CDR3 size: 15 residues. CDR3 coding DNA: TGTGCCAGCAGCTTGCCCTCGTCACAGAAAGAGACCCAGTACTTC. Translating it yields CASSLPSSQKETQYF.

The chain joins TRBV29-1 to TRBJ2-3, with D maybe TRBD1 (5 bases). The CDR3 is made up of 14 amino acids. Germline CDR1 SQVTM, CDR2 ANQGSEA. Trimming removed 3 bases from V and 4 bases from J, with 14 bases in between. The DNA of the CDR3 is TGCAGCGTTGATTCGGGCGTCAGGGCAGATACGCAGTATTTT. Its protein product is CSVDSGVRADTQYF.